This T cell receptor (beta chain) was found in a study of blood T cell repertoires in COVID-19. CDR1 and CDR2 from the germline V gene are LNHDA and SQIVND (reference sequence). The CDR3 spans 15 residues. V was cut by 5 bases and J by 6 bases, with 19 bases left in between. Assay: immunoSEQ multiplex PCR; the TCRdb copy retains only in-frame clones and omits some. This sample yields under 250,000 clones, of which 83% are seen a single time; about 2.3% belongs to the top ten. The origin of this receptor is a woman aged 40-49 years with active or convalescent COVID-19. This chain joins TRBV19 and TRBJ1-2, with TRBD1 as a possible D gene (5 bases). Sequenced input: peripheral blood. The CDR3 is CASSPAFGGKDGYTF. As DNA, the CDR3 is TGTGCCAGTAGTCCCGCGTTCGGGGGGAAAGATGGCTACACCTTC.